These 17 T cell receptor beta chains were sequenced from one sample in a study of OX40 agonist ivuxolimab in advanced cancers. Some clones are missing from TCRdb's copy, which holds only in-frame ones; the method was immunoSEQ multiplex PCR. The table includes about 73,000 clones, approximately 90% detected once. The sample in question was CD4+ or CD8+ T cells sorted from blood, obtained in a trial of the OX40 agonist ivuxolimab. These receptors were collected from an adult with an advanced solid tumor such as melanoma, head and neck, liver or kidney cancer.

This rearrangement joins TRBV11-3 to TRBJ2-7; TRBD2 matches 11 bases. The CDR3 totals 18 residues. The V gene's germline CDR1 is SGHNT and CDR2 YENEEA. The junction had 15 bases not matched to a gene; V was cut back by 5 bases and J by 3 bases. The CDR3 reads CASSTYPPLAGGHYEQYF. DNA of the CDR3: TGTGCCAGCAGCACCTATCCCCCGCTAGCGGGAGGACACTACGAGCAGTACTTC. The full variable domain, its missing parts supplied by reference TRBV11-3 and TRBJ2-7, is EAGVVQSPRYKIIEKKQPVAFWCNPISGHNTLYWYLQNLGQGPELLIRYENEEAVDDSQLPKDRFSAERLKGVDSTLKIQPAELGDSAVYLCASSTYPPLAGGHYEQYFGPGTRLTVT.

The chain links TRBV15 to TRBJ1-6; the match to TRBD1 covers 8 bases. The CDR3 is 15 residues long. Trimming cost V 2 bases and J 9 bases; bases outside gene matches: 6. Germline V CDR1 and CDR2: LNHNV, YYDKDF (reference sequence). CDR3: CATSRPDRGGSPLHF. In DNA, the CDR3 is TGTGCCACCAGCAGACCCGACAGGGGTGGTTCACCCCTCCACTTT.

J is TRBJ2-3 and V is TRBV2, with 10 bases matching TRBD1. CDR3 size: 17 residues. The germline V gene encodes CDR1 SNHLY and CDR2 FYNNEI. The J segment lost 8 bases and the V segment lost 4 bases, leaving 15 bases of the junction unmatched. In nucleotides, the CDR3 is TGTGCCAGCAGTGCCCTGGGACAGGGGACGCTGCCGGGTACGCAGTATTTT. Translating gives CASSALGQGTLPGTQYF. The complete variable domain, with remaining parts taken from reference TRBV2 and TRBJ2-3, reads EPEVTQTPSHQVTQMGQEVILRCVPISNHLYFYWYRQILGQKVEFLVSFYNNEISEKSEIFDDQFSVERPDGSNFTLKIRSTKLEDSAMYFCASSALGQGTLPGTQYFGPGTRLTVL.

The chain employs TRBV18 and TRBJ1-2; TRBD1 matches 9 bases. Per germline, CDR1 KGHSH and CDR2 LQKENI. This CDR3 comprises 14 residues. Unmatched junction bases numbered 7, after V lost 5 bases and J lost 6 bases. The CDR3 DNA reads as TGTGCCAGCTCATCGGACAGGGGATTCGATGGCTACACCTTC. The encoded protein is CASSSDRGFDGYTF.

The chain uses TRBV13 and TRBJ2-4; a weak D match, TRBD1 (6 bases). Looked up from germline, CDR1 is PRHDT and CDR2 is FYEKMQ (reference sequence). The CDR3 runs 14 residues. V lost 2 bases to trimming and J lost 7 bases, with 12 bases between them. This CDR3 reads CASSLPGDANIQYF. Written as DNA, the CDR3 is TGTGCCAGCAGCTTACCAGGGGACGCGAACATTCAGTACTTC.

This chain joins TRBV6-5 and TRBJ1-1; D gene ambiguous. Germline V gene lookup returns CDR1 MNHEY and CDR2 SVGAGI. The CDR3 runs 13 residues. The V end lost 5 bases, the J end lost 0 bases, and 7 bases lay between the germline ends. The CDR3 DNA is TGTGCCAGCAGTATAGCCTTGAACACTGAAGCTTTCTTT. It is translated as CASSIALNTEAFF.

The V gene is TRBV6-4, the J gene TRBJ2-3, with a tentative D call TRBD2 (6 bases). Germline CDR1 MRHNA, CDR2 SNTAGT. This CDR3 is built from 13 residues. V gave up 5 bases and J gave up 5 bases, with 11 bases separating them. The CDR3 here is CASSPEGRDTQYF. The CDR3 DNA is TGTGCCAGCAGTCCGGAGGGACGAGATACGCAGTATTTT.

The chain carries TRBV6-5 and TRBJ1-1, with D unclear. Per germline, CDR1 MNHEY and CDR2 SVGAGI. The CDR3 is 14 amino acids. Trimming cost V 6 bases and J 3 bases, with 14 bases left between them. CDR3 in amino acids: CASRPRSPDTEAFF. The CDR3 nucleotides are TGTGCCAGCAGACCTCGAAGTCCGGACACTGAAGCTTTCTTT.

The V call is TRBV30, the J call TRBJ1-1; 7 nucleotides agree with TRBD1. V lost 0 bases and J lost 1; bases outside the gene matches: 5. This CDR3 region has 15 residues. Per germline, CDR1 GTSNPN and CDR2 SVGIG (reference sequence). CDR3 nucleotide sequence: TGTGCCTGGAGTGTATCATGGACAGGGAACACTGAAGCTTTCTTT. This sequence encodes CAWSVSWTGNTEAFF.

The chain carries TRBV5-4 and TRBJ2-3, with D unclear. This CDR3 has 16 amino acids. Per the germline V gene, CDR1 is SGHNT and CDR2 is YYREEE (reference sequence). The germline V and J ends were trimmed by 0 bases and 1 base, with 12 bases remaining between them. The CDR3 loop is CASSLVGMVGTDTQYF. The CDR3 nucleotides are TGTGCCAGCAGCTTGGTTGGGATGGTCGGCACAGATACGCAGTATTTT. The entire variable domain, with the rest obtained from reference TRBV5-4 and TRBJ2-3, is as follows: ETGVTQSPTHLIKTRGQQVTLRCSSQSGHNTVSWYQQALGQGPQFIFQYYREEENGRGNFPPRFSGLQFPNYSSELNVNALELDDSALYLCASSLVGMVGTDTQYFGPGTRLTVL.

Only one count was recorded for this clone. The chain carries TRBV5-1 and TRBJ2-2; 7 nucleotides line up with TRBD2. With V trimmed by 2 bases and J by 1 base, 2 bases remained unmatched. Germline CDR1 reads SGHRS; CDR2 reads YFSETQ. The CDR3 totals 15 residues. This CDR3 reads CASSFLAENTGELFF. CDR3 nucleotide sequence: TGCGCCAGCAGCTTCCTAGCGGAGAACACCGGGGAGCTGTTTTTT.

The sample holds many counts of this clone. The V call is TRBV28, the J call TRBJ1-5; D is perhaps TRBD1 (5 bases). The CDR3 has 12 amino acids. The V gene lost 7 bases and the J gene lost 5 bases, with 9 bases spanning the gap. Germline values: CDR1 MDHEN, CDR2 SYDVKM. The CDR3 region is CASTKGHQPQHF. The DNA for the CDR3 is TGTGCCAGCACTAAGGGGCATCAGCCCCAGCATTTT.

This clone was seen a single time. The V call is TRBV29-1, the J call TRBJ2-2, with 7 bases that match TRBD2. The CDR3 is 14 amino acids. V lost 7 bases and J lost 4; bases outside the gene matches: 9. CDR1 SQVTM and CDR2 ANQGSEA come from the germline V gene. As DNA, the CDR3 is TGCAGCGGGGGGGGTAGCGGCGGCACCGGGGAGCTGTTTTTT. Translation: CSGGGSGGTGELFF.

V is TRBV19 and J is TRBJ1-2; D is possibly TRBD1 (5 bases). The CDR3 length is 14 residues. V lost 1 base to trimming and J lost 3 bases, with 9 bases between them. Germline V gene data show CDR1 as LNHDA and CDR2 as SQIVND (reference sequence). CDR3 in amino acids: CASSIVGGDYGYTF. Here the CDR3 DNA reads TGTGCCAGTAGTATAGTCGGGGGGGACTATGGCTACACCTTC.

The chain combines TRBV10-3 with TRBJ2-5; TRBD2 is a possible D gene (6 bases). Per germline, CDR1 ENHRY and CDR2 SYGVKD. Between the trimmed V and J ends, which lost 4 bases and 2 bases, there was a span of 17 bases. CDR3 size: 16 residues. The CDR3, as DNA: TGTGCCATCAGTGGGTCGGGAGTCAGGTCACAAGAGACCCAGTACTTC. This translates into CAISGSGVRSQETQYF.

This sequence joins TRBV5-6 and TRBJ1-3; D uncertain. This CDR3 is 15 amino acids long. Germline-derived CDR1 and CDR2 are SGHDT and YYEEEE. V shed 4 bases and J shed 0 bases, with 11 bases lying between them. The CDR3 sequence is CASSVQVFSGNTIYF. CDR3 coding DNA: TGTGCCAGCAGCGTCCAGGTATTCTCTGGAAACACCATATATTTT. The full variable domain, in which reference TRBV5-6 and TRBJ1-3 provide the parts outside the CDR3, is DAGVTQSPTHLIKTRGQQVTLRCSPKSGHDTVSWYQQALGQGPQFIFQYYEEEERQRGNFPDRFSGHQFPNYSSELNVNALLLGDSALYLCASSVQVFSGNTIYFGEGSWLTVV.

This clone was seen more than once but under ten times. The chain couples TRBV5-6 to TRBJ2-5, with D hard to call. CDR1 SGHDT and CDR2 YYEEEE come from the germline V gene. This CDR3 comprises 13 residues. V was shortened by 0 bases and J by 0 bases, with 3 bases between the two germline ends. The CDR3 sequence: CASSLAYQETQYF. CDR3 in DNA: TGTGCCAGCAGCTTGGCGTACCAAGAGACCCAGTACTTC.